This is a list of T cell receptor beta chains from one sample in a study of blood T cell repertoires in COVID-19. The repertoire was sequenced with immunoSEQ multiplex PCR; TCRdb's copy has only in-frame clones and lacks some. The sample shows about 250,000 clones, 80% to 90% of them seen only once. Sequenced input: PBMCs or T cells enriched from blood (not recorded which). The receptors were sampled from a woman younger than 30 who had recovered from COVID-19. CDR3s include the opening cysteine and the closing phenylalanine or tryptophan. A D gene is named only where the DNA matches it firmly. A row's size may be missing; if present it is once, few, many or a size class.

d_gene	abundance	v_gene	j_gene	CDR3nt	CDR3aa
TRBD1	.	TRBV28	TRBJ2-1	TGTGCCAGCAGTCTTATCTCCGGGACAGGGTTAAATGAGCAGTTCTTC	CASSLISGTGLNEQFF
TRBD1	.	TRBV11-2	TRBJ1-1	TGTGCCAGCACCCAGACAGGGAATGGGGCTTTCTTT	CASTQTGNGAFF
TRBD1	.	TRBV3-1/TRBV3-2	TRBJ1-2	TGTGCCAGCCGAAACGCACCAGGGGGTCTCGATGGCTACACCTTC	CASRNAPGGLDGYTF
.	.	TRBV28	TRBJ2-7	TGTGCCAGCAGTTTGTTTAGGGGCTACGAGCAGTACTTC	CASSLFRGYEQYF
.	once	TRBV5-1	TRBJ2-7	TGCGCCAGCAGTTTAGGACAGAACTACGAGCAGTACTTC	CASSLGQNYEQYF
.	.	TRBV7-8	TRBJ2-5	TGTGCCAGCAGCTTTCTCCAAGAGACCCAGTACTTC	CASSFLQETQYF
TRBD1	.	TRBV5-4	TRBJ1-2	TGTGCCAGCGGCAGGGACAGACTATCTAACTATGGCTACACCTTC	CASGRDRLSNYGYTF
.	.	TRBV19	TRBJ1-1	TGTGCCAGTAGTACGCGGGACTCCGGAGAAGCTTTCTTT	CASSTRDSGEAFF
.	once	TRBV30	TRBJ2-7	TGTGCCTGGAGTGAGACAGCCGTAATGTTCGGGGAGCAGTACTTC	CAWSETAVMFGEQYF
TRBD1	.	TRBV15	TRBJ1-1	TGTGCCACCAGTGGACAGGGGGCGGAAGCTTTCTTT	CATSGQGAEAFF
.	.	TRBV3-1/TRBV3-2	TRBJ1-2	TGTGCCCGCAGCCGTTGGGGGGAGGGGGAGAACTATGGCTACACCTTC	CARSRWGEGENYGYTF
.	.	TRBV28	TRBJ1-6	TGTGCCAGCAACCCGGGGATTCCTAATTCACCCCTCCACTTT	CASNPGIPNSPLHF
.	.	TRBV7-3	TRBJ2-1	TGTGCCAGCAGCTTCTCGGGACACCCGAGCTCCTACAATGAGCAGTTCTTC	CASSFSGHPSSYNEQFF
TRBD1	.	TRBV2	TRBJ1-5	TGTGCCAGCAGTGACAGGGGGCGGGATCAGCCCCAGCATTTT	CASSDRGRDQPQHF